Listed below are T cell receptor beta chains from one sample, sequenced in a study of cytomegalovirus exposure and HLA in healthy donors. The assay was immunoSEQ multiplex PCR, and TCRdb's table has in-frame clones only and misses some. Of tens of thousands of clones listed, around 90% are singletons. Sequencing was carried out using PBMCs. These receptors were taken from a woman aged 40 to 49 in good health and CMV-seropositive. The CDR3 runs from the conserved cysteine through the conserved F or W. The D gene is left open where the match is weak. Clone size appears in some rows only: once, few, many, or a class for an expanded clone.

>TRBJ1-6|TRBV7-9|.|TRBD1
TGTGCCAGCGGGACAGTTCTTAATTCACCCCTCCACTTT
CASGTVLNSPLHF
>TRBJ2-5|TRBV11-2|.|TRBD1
TGTGCCAGCAGCCGGGACAGGCAAGAGACCCAGTACTTC
CASSRDRQETQYF
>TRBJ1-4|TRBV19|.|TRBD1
TGTGCCAGTAGTAGAGGACAGGGAAGCGCTGTTAGCGAAAAACTGTTTTTT
CASSRGQGSAVSEKLFF
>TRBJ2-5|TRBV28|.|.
TGTGCCAGCAGTCCCCAGGACCTAACAGGGTTAGAGACCCAGTACTTC
CASSPQDLTGLETQYF
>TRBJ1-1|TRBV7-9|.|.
TGTTCCAGCAGCCCCCCCAAGAACACTGAAGCTTTCTTT
CSSSPPKNTEAFF
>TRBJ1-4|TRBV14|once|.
TGTGCCAGCAGCCAAGTGATGGGGCTGGGCGAAAAACTGTTTTTT
CASSQVMGLGEKLFF
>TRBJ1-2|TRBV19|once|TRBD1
TGTGCCAGTAGTATCCCGACAGGGATAGGATATGGCTACACCTTC
CASSIPTGIGYGYTF
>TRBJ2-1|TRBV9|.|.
TGTGCCAGCAGCGTAGATGCTAGCGCTGGGACCAATGAGCAGTTCTTC
CASSVDASAGTNEQFF
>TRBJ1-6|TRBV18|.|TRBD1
TGTGCCAGCTCACCATTCGGGCAGGGGGCAAATTCACCCCTCCACTTT
CASSPFGQGANSPLHF
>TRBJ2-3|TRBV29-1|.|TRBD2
TGCAGCGACAAGACTAGCGGGGGCACAGATACGCAGTATTTT
CSDKTSGGTDTQYF
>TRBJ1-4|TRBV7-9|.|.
TGTGCCAGCAGCTTTTACAGGGACACTAATGAAAAACTGTTTTTT
CASSFYRDTNEKLFF
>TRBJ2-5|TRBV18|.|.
TGTGCCAGCTCACCGGGACTGGAAGTGGGACAGTACTTC
CASSPGLEVGQYF
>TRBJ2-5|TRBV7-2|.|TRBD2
TGTGCCAGCAGACTAGCGGCCTATGTAGCGGCCCAGTACTTC
CASRLAAYVAAQYF
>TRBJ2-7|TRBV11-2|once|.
TGTGCCAGCAGCCGCTCCCGGGGCTCCTACGAGCAGTACTTC
CASSRSRGSYEQYF
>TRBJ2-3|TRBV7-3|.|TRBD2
TGTGCCAGCAGCTTAATGTCTAGCGGGAGTCAGGGCACAGATACGCAGTATTTT
CASSLMSSGSQGTDTQYF
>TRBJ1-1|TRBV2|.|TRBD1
TGTGCCTTCATCGGACAGGGCTTGAACACTGAAGCTTTCTTT
CAFIGQGLNTEAFF
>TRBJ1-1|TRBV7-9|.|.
TGTGCCAGCAGCTTAACATTAGCCAGGAACACTGAAGCTTTCTTT
CASSLTLARNTEAFF
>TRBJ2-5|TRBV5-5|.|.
TGTGCCAGCAGCCTGGTGACGGGGATAGAGACCCAGTACTTC
CASSLVTGIETQYF
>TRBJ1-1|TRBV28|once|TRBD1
TGTGCCAGCAGTAACAGGGGAACTGAAGCTTTCTTT
CASSNRGTEAFF
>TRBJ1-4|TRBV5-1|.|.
TGCGCCAGCAGCTTTGGAGACAGAAATGAAAAACTGTTTTTT
CASSFGDRNEKLFF
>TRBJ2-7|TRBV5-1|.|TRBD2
TGCGCCAGCAGCCAGGGACTAGCGGGAGTTGGGGCCTACGAGCAGTACTTC
CASSQGLAGVGAYEQYF
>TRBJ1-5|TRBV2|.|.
TGTGCCAGCAGTGAGTCTAGGCGCGGAATCCTCAATCAGCCCCAGCATTTT
CASSESRRGILNQPQHF
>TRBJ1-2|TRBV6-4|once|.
TGTGCCAGCAGTAGGGAGGAGGGGTCCTATGGCTACACCTTC
CASSREEGSYGYTF
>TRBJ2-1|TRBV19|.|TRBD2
TGTGCCAGTAGTATGGATAGGGGGGGACTAGTTGGGGATGAGCAGTTCTTC
CASSMDRGGLVGDEQFF
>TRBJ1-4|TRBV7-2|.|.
TGTGCCAGCAGCTCCCCGGGTGAAAAACTGTTTTTT
CASSSPGEKLFF
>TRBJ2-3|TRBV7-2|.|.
TGTGCCAGCAGTTGGGCGCCAGATACGCAGTATTTT
CASSWAPDTQYF
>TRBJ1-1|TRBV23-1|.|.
TGCGCCAGCAGTCAATCAGGTCGGGGTCGAGGTGACACTGAAGCTTTCTTT
CASSQSGRGRGDTEAFF
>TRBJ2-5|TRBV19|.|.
TGTGCCAGTAGTATTTACCAGCAAGAGACCCAGTACTTC
CASSIYQQETQYF
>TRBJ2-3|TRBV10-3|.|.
TGTGCCACCGGTGGAGCCACAGATACGCAGTATTTT
CATGGATDTQYF
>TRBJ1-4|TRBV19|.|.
TGTGCCAGTAGTATTGGGGAGGAAAAACTGTTTTTT
CASSIGEEKLFF
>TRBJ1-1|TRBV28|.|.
TGTGCCAGCAGAGAGGACATGAGGAACACTGAAGCTTTCTTT
CASREDMRNTEAFF
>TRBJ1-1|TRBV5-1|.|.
TGCGCCAGCCATCTAGTGGGTGGGAACACTGAAGCTTTCTTT
CASHLVGGNTEAFF
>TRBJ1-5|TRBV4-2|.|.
TGTGCCAGCAGCCAAGTCACAGGGACGGTGGGTCAGCCCCAGCATTTT
CASSQVTGTVGQPQHF
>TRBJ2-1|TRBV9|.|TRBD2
TGTGCCAGCAGCGCGGGACTAGCTCGCGATGAGCAGTTCTTC
CASSAGLARDEQFF
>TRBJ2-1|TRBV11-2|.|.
TGTGCCAGCAGCATACCGGGATCCTACAATGAGCAGTTCTTC
CASSIPGSYNEQFF
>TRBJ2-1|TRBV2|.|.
TGTGCCAGCAGTGAACAGCGGAGCTCCTACAATGAGCAGTTCTTC
CASSEQRSSYNEQFF
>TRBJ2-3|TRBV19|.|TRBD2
TGTGCCAGTAGTATAGAGCGACTAGCGGGAGGAAATACGCAGTATTTT
CASSIERLAGGNTQYF
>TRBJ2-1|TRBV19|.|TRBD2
TGTGCCAGCAGTGGCTCGACTAGCGGGAGGGCCAGTGAGCAGTTCTTC
CASSGSTSGRASEQFF
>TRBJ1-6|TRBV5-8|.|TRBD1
TGTGCCAGCAGACTCACCGGGACAGCAAATTCACCCCTCCACTTT
CASRLTGTANSPLHF
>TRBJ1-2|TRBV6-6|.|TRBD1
TGTGCCAGCAGTGGGATGGACAGGGACTATGGGTACACCTTC
CASSGMDRDYGYTF
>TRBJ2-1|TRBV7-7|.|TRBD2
TGTGCTAGCAGCCCCGGACTAGCGGGGTACAATGAGCAGTTCTTC
CASSPGLAGYNEQFF
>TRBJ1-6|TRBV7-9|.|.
TGTGCCAGCAGCCCCAGGGTAAACTCACCCCTCCACTTT
CASSPRVNSPLHF
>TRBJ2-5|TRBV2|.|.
TGTGCCAGCAGGAGGAACGCCGTCCAAGAGACCCAGTACTTC
CASRRNAVQETQYF
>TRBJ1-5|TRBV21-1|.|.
TGTGCCAGCAGCACTTGTGGACAGATTGATCAGCCCCAGCATTTT
CASSTCGQIDQPQHF
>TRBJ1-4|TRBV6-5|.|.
TGTGCCAGCACTCCAGGGATAACTAATGAAAAACTGTTTTTT
CASTPGITNEKLFF